This TCR beta chain was profiled in a study of T cell responses to AZD1222 COVID-19 vaccine. Libraries were prepared by immunoSEQ multiplex PCR; TCRdb keeps only in-frame clonotypes and omits some of them. This sample has 150,000 to 170,000 clones; around 90% occur once, and the top ten carry approximately 19%. Overall study findings and caveats: Donor demographics were predominantly white British with a female majority; clonal diversity may be underestimated. Among spike-specific TCRs, nearly half reportedly target unmutated variant regions. A rise in Spike-specific TCR breadth and depth followed two AZD1222 doses. Every sample of the repertoires postdated the peak T cell response.

To note about this clone: The antigen is unknown.

The germline V gene has CDR1 LNHDA and CDR2 SQIVND (reference sequence). This CDR3 contains 15 residues. The V and J ends lost 3 bases and 2 bases respectively, with 11 bases between them. The chain combines TRBV19 with TRBJ1-5; D possibly corresponds to TRBD1 (5 bases). The sample was peripheral blood, taken on day 0 of AZD1222 vaccination. The receptor was derived from an adult in good health. The CDR3 coding sequence is TGTGCCAGTAGTATTGGGGGGTCCCGCAATCAGCCCCAGCATTTT. As protein: CASSIGGSRNQPQHF.